These 8 T cell receptor beta chains came from one sample sequenced in a study of shared clonotypes between healthy human individuals. Repertoires were generated with immunoSEQ multiplex PCR, while TCRdb's copy carries only in-frame clones and drops some. The sample lists 2 million to 3 million clones; approximately 90% were seen once. Sequencing input: naive CD4+ T cells sorted from blood. Subset defined: CD45RA+ positively selected. These receptors came from a man between 18 and 35 years old in good health.

The chain couples TRBV28 to TRBJ1-2, with a possible D match to TRBD1 (5 bases). The ends were cut back, 2 bases at V and 0 bases at J, with 13 bases in the middle. CDR3 size: 16 residues. CDR1 and CDR2 (germline): MDHEN, SYDVKM. CDR3 region: CASSLGGAPPNYGYTF. DNA for the CDR3: TGTGCCAGCAGTTTAGGCGGGGCTCCCCCTAACTATGGCTACACCTTC.

This sequence joins TRBV5-1 and TRBJ1-2; 7 bases map to TRBD1. The J segment lost 7 bases and the V segment lost 3 bases, leaving 12 bases of the junction unmatched. Germline CDR1 reads SGHRS; CDR2 reads YFSETQ. The CDR3 covers 15 residues. DNA for the CDR3: TGCGCCAGCAGCTCCGAGACAGGGAATAGCGGTGGCTACACCTTC. This encodes CASSSETGNSGGYTF. Based on the CDR3 plus reference TRBV5-1 and TRBJ1-2, the full variable domain is KAGVTQTPRYLIKTRGQQVTLSCSPISGHRSVSWYQQTPGQGLQFLFEYFSETQRNKGNFPGRFSGRQFSNSRSEMNVSTLELGDSALYLCASSSETGNSGGYTFGSGTRLTVV.

V usage is TRBV4-3 and J usage is TRBJ2-5; D gene ambiguous. The CDR3 runs to 14 residues. Trimming removed 0 bases at V and 1 base at J, with 6 bases between. Per the germline V gene, CDR1 is LGHNA and CDR2 is YSLEER. CDR3 bases: TGCGCCAGCAGCCAAGATTGGAGCCAAGAGACCCAGTACTTC. Translated, it gives CASSQDWSQETQYF.

CDR3 residues: CASSQVSLNTIYF. As DNA, the CDR3 is TGCGCCAGCAGCCAAGTGTCCCTGAACACCATATATTTT. This chain connects TRBV4-1 to TRBJ1-3; no firm D call. V lost 1 base to trimming and J lost 7 bases, with 8 bases between them. CDR3 size: 13 residues. From germline, CDR1 is MGHRA and CDR2 YSYEKL.

The genes are TRBV2 and TRBJ2-5, with D perhaps matching TRBD1 (6 bases). The germline CDR1 and CDR2 sequences are SNHLY and FYNNEI. V lost 6 bases and J 7 bases, leaving 18 bases between the germline ends. This CDR3 spans 14 amino acids. Here the CDR3 DNA reads TGTGCCAGCAGGGTTTCGACTTTAGGGGGGACCCAGTACTTC. This encodes CASRVSTLGGTQYF.

This rearrangement joins TRBV5-5 to TRBJ1-5, with D possibly matching TRBD1 (5 bases). Germline CDR1 and CDR2: SGHKS and YYEKEE (reference sequence). This CDR3 region has 13 residues. The ends were cut back, 3 bases at V and 6 bases at J, with 10 bases in the middle. The CDR3 sequence is CASSSDMAQPQHF. The CDR3 nucleotides read TGTGCCAGCAGCTCGGACATGGCTCAGCCCCAGCATTTT.

This rearrangement joins TRBV5-1 to TRBJ2-7, with D tentatively TRBD1 or TRBD2 (7 bases each). The germline V gene encodes CDR1 SGHRS and CDR2 YFSETQ. This CDR3 is 17 amino acids long. Trimming left V 4 bases short and J 1 base short, with 21 bases between. The CDR3 DNA sequence: TGCGCCAGCAGCCCGTGGGAGGGGGCAAAAGGATCCTACGAGCAGTACTTC. Translation: CASSPWEGAKGSYEQYF.

As concerns this clone: Other DNA sequences of this sample code for an identical CDR3. The J gene is TRBJ2-7, the V gene TRBV7-2; TRBD2 matches 8 bases. V lost 5 bases and J lost 3; bases outside the gene matches: 3. The CDR3 runs to 13 residues. Germline V lookup: CDR1 SGHTA, CDR2 FQGNSA. CDR3 bases: TGTGCCAGCAGCCCCCGGGGGGGCTACGAGCAGTACTTC. It specifies CASSPRGGYEQYF.